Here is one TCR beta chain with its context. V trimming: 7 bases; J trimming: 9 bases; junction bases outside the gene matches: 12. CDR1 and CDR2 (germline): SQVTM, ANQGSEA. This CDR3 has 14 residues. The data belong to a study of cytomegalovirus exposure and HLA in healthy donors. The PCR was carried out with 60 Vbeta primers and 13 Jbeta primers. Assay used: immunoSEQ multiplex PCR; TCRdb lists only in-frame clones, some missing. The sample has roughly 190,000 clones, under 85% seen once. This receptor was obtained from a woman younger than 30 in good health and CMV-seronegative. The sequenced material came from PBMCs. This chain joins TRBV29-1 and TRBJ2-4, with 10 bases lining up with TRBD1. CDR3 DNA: TGCAGCGGTAGAGGACAGGGGGATTTTAGCATTCAGTACTTC. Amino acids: CSGRGQGDFSIQYF.